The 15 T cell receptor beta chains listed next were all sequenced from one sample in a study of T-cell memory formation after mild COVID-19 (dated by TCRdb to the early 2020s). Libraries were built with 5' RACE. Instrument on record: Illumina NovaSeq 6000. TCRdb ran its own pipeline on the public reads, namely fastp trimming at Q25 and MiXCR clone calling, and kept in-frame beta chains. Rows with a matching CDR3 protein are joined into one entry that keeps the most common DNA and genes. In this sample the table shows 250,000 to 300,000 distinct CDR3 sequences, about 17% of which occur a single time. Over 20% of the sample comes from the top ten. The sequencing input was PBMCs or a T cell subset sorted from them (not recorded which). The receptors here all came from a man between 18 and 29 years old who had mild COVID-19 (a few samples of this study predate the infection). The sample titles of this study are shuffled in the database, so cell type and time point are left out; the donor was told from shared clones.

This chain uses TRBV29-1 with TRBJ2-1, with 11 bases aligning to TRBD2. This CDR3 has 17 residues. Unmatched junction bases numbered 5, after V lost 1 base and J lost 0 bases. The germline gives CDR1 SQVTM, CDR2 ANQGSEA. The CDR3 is CSVEGLAGTSSYNEQFF. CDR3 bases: TGCAGCGTTGAAGGACTAGCGGGGACCTCCTCCTACAATGAGCAGTTCTTC.

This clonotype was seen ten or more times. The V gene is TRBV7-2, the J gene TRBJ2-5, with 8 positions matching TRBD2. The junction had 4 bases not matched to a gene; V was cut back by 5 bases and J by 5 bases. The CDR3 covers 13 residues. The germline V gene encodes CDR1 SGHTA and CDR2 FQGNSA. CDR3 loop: CASSRSGVETQYF. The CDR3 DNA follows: TGTGCCAGCAGCCGTAGCGGGGTGGAGACCCAGTACTTC.

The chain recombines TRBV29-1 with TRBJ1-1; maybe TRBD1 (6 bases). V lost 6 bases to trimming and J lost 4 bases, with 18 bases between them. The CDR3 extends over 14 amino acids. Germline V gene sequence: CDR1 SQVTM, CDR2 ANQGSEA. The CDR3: CSVGGEVTFTEAFF. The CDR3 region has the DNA TGCAGCGTCGGGGGCGAGGTCACTTTCACTGAAGCTTTCTTT. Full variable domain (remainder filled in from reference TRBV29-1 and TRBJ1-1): SAVISQKPSRDICQRGTSLTIQCQVDSQVTMMFWYRQQPGQSLTLIATANQGSEATYESGFVIDKFPISRPNLTFSTLTVSNMSPEDSSIYLCSVGGEVTFTEAFFGQGTRLTVV.

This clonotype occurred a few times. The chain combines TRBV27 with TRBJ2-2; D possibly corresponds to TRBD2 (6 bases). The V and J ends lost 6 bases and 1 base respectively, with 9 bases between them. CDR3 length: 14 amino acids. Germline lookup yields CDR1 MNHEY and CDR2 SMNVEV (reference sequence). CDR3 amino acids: CASRVGGNTGELFF. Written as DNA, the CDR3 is TGTGCCAGCAGGGTGGGAGGGAACACCGGGGAGCTGTTTTTT.

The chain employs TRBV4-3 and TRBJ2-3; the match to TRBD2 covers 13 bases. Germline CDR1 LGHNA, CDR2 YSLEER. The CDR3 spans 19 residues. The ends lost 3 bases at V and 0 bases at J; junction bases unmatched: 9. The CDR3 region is CASSQAGTSGTLSTDTQYF. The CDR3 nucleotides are TGCGCCAGCAGCCAGGCCGGGACTAGCGGGACTCTAAGCACAGATACGCAGTATTTT.

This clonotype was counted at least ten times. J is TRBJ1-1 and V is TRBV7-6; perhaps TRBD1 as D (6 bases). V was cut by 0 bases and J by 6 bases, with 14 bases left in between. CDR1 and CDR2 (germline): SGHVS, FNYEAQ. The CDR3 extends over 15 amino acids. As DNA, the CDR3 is TGTGCCAGCAGCTTAGCTCAGGGGAAGCTCGCTGAAGCTTTCTTT. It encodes CASSLAQGKLAEAFF.

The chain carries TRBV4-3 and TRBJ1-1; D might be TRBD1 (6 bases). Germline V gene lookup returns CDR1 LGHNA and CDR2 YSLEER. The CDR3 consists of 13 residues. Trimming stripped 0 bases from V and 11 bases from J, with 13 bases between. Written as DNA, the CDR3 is TGCGCCAGCAGCCAAGATAAGGGGGACCCGGCTTTCTTT. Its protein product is CASSQDKGDPAFF.

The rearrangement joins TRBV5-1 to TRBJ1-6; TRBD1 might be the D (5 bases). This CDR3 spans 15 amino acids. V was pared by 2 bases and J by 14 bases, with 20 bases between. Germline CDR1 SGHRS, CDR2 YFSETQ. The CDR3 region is CASSLRGPVDPALHF. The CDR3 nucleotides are TGCGCCAGCAGCTTACGGGGACCGGTGGATCCGGCCCTCCACTTT. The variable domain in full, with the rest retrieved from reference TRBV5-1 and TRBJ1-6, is KAGVTQTPRYLIKTRGQQVTLSCSPISGHRSVSWYQQTPGQGLQFLFEYFSETQRNKGNFPGRFSGRQFSNSRSEMNVSTLELGDSALYLCASSLRGPVDPALHFGNGTRLTVT.

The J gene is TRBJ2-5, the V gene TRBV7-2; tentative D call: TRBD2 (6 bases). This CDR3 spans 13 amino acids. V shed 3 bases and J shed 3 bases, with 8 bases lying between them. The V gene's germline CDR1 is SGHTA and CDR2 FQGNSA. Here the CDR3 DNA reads TGTGCCAGCAGCTTCGGGGAGGAAGAGACCCAGTACTTC. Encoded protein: CASSFGEEETQYF.

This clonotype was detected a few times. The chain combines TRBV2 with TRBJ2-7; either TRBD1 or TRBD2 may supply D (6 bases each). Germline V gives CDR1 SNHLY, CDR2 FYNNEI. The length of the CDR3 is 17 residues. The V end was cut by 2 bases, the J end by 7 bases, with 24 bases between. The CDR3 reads CASSERRGRGATGEQYF. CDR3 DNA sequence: TGTGCCAGCAGTGAACGCCGGGGTCGCGGGGCTACAGGGGAGCAGTACTTC. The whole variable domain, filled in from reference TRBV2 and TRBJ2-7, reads EPEVTQTPSHQVTQMGQEVILRCVPISNHLYFYWYRQILGQKVEFLVSFYNNEISEKSEIFDDQFSVERPDGSNFTLKIRSTKLEDSAMYFCASSERRGRGATGEQYFGPGTRLTVT.

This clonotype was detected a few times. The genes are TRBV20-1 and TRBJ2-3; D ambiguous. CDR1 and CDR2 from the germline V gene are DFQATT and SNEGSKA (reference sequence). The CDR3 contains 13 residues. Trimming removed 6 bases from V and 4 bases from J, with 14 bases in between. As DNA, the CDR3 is TGCAGTGCCACATCAAACCGCCCAGATACGCAGTATTTT. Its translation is CSATSNRPDTQYF.

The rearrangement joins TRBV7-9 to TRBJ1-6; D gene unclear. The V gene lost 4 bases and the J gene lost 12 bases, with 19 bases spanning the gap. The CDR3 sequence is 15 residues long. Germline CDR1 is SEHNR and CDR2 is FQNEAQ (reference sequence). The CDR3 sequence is CASSSRANGLRPLHF. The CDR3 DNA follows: TGTGCCAGCAGCTCCCGGGCCAACGGTTTGAGACCCCTCCACTTT.

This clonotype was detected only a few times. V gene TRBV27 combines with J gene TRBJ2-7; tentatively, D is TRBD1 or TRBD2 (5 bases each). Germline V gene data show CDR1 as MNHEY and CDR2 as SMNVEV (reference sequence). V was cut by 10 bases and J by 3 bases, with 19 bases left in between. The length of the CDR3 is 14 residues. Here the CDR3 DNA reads TGTGCCACACGAGAATTGGGGGAGAGCTACGAGCAGTACGTC. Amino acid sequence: CATRELGESYEQYV.

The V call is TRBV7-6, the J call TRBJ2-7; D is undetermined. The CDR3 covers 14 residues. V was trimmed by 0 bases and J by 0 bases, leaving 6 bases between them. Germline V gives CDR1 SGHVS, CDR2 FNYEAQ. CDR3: CASSLAGPSYEQYV. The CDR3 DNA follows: TGTGCCAGCAGCTTAGCAGGGCCCTCCTACGAGCAGTACGTC.

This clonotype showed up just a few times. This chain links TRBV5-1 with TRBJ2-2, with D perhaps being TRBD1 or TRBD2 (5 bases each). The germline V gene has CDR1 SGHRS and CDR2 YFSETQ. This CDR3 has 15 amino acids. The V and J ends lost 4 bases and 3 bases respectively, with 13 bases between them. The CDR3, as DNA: TGCGCCAGCAGCCCGATACTAGGGGACACCGGGGAGCTGTTTTTT. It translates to CASSPILGDTGELFF.